This T cell receptor (beta chain) was captured by sequencing in a study of T cells in Graves' hyperthyroidism and ophthalmopathy. This clonotype was found many times. TCR beta CDR3 region amplification was performed from RNA transcripts. HTBI primers drove first-round RT-PCR of the TCR CDR3. TCRdb called the multiplex PCR reads again in MiXCR, with one record for every CDR3 protein. The sample lists a few hundred thousand distinct CDR3 sequences, 15% to 19% occurring once. V trimming: 4 bases; J trimming: 9 bases; junction bases outside the gene matches: 7. Per the germline V gene, CDR1 is SQVTM and CDR2 is ANQGSEA. CDR3 size: 13 residues.

The genes are TRBV29-1 and TRBJ2-1, with 9 bases that match TRBD2. This receptor was obtained from a woman in her thirties with Graves' hyperthyroidism. The source material was blood. CDR3 coding DNA: TGCAGCGTTGGGACTAGCGTAGTTCCTGAGCAGTTCTTC. Translation: CSVGTSVVPEQFF.